This T cell receptor beta chain was sequenced during a study of T cell responses to AZD1222 COVID-19 vaccine. Study-wide results and caveats: Seropositive status at baseline applied to only five or six AZD1222 recipients. Per reports, nearly half of all spike-specific TCRs target regions that are unmutated in variants. Spike as a whole was targeted by vaccine-associated CD4 TCRs, dominant at 160-218 and 743-854.

Clones were sequenced by immunoSEQ multiplex PCR, and TCRdb holds only the in-frame ones, with some missing. Among about 120,000 clones listed, approximately 91% were seen once. Germline CDR1 and CDR2: SGHTA and FQGNSA. The CDR3 loop spans 15 amino acids. The V end was cut by 2 bases, the J end by 1 base, with 11 bases between. In the case of this clone: What it binds is unknown.

This TCR derives from an adult in good health. This rearrangement joins TRBV7-2 to TRBJ1-1, with D uncertain. The sample consisted of peripheral blood, taken on day 0 of AZD1222 vaccination. The CDR3 DNA reads as TGTGCCAGCAGCTTATTTGGGTGGGGGAACACTGAAGCTTTCTTT. It specifies CASSLFGWGNTEAFF.